A selection of T cell receptor beta chains follows, all from one sample in a study of T cell repertoires in cytomegalovirus infection. These receptors have no known antigen. TCRdb fed the reads into MiXCR, producing one record per CDR3 protein. The table shows 70,000 or so distinct CDR3 sequences, with about 26% occurring only once. Material: CD8+ T cells from cultured PBMCs, obtained from culture after CMV antigen stimulation. The receptors here all came from a human donor in good health (CMV status not recorded). Some clones in this sample may be carry-over from other donors' samples. The CDR3 runs from the conserved cysteine through the conserved F or W. A D gene is named only where the DNA matches it firmly. Expanded clones get a size class; other rows say once, few or many, or leave the size out.

v_gene,j_gene,abundance,d_gene,CDR3aa,CDR3nt
TRBV4-1,TRBJ2-1,few,-,CASSQALRLSQFF,TGCGCCAGCAGCCAAGCTCTTCGGTTATCGCAGTTCTTC
TRBV6-9,TRBJ1-5,-,TRBD1,CASSPTGTGDSNQPQHF,TGTGCCAGCAGTCCTACCGGGACAGGGGATAGCAATCAGCCCCAGCATTTT
TRBV7-8,TRBJ2-5,-,-,CASSLFSGAWETQYF,TGTGCCAGCAGCTTATTTAGCGGAGCCTGGGAGACCCAGTACTTC
TRBV20-1,TRBJ2-7,few,TRBD1,CSAPDRASLERYEQYF,TGCAGTGCCCCGGACAGGGCGAGTTTGGAAAGATACGAGCAGTACTTC
TRBV20-1,TRBJ2-7,-,-,CSAIRQGVSYEQYF,TGCAGTGCGATTAGACAAGGGGTTTCCTACGAGCAGTACTTC
TRBV7-8,TRBJ2-5,few,-,CASSLYGRRETQYF,TGTGCCAGCAGCTTATACGGGAGAAGAGAGACCCAGTACTTC
TRBV6-2/TRBV6-3,TRBJ2-7,many,-,CASSYSKEEQYF,TGTGCCAGCAGTTACTCGAAAGAGGAGCAGTACTTC
TRBV4-1,TRBJ2-7,many,TRBD1,CASSQESAGGYEQYF,TGCGCCAGCAGCCAAGAATCTGCAGGGGGTTACGAGCAGTACTTC
TRBV4-2,TRBJ1-1,few,-,CASSQVEGIRLEAFF,TGTGCCAGCAGCCAAGTAGAGGGGATCAGGCTTGAAGCTTTCTTT
TRBV9,TRBJ2-1,-,-,CASSVGAASYNEQFF,TGTGCCAGCAGCGTAGGGGCAGCCTCCTACAATGAGCAGTTCTTC
TRBV5-6,TRBJ2-7,-,-,CASSFQTDLTYEQYF,TGTGCCAGCAGCTTCCAGACCGACCTAACCTACGAGCAGTACTTC
TRBV2,TRBJ2-7,many,-,CASSPQLGNLGIEQYF,TGTGCCAGCAGTCCACAACTGGGTAATCTGGGGATCGAGCAGTACTTC
TRBV27,TRBJ2-1,few,-,CASSPPLGRSSYNEQFF,TGTGCCAGCAGTCCCCCCTTGGGGAGAAGCTCCTACAATGAGCAGTTCTTC
TRBV9,TRBJ2-3,-,TRBD1,CASSVRSQGSGDTQYF,TGTGCCAGCAGCGTACGGTCACAGGGGAGTGGAGATACGCAGTATTTT
TRBV5-6,TRBJ1-5,few,-,CASSLRMIGGSQPQHF,TGTGCCAGCAGCCTCCGTATGATTGGGGGCAGTCAGCCCCAGCATTTT
TRBV9,TRBJ2-3,-,-,CASSVANGADTQYF,TGTGCCAGCAGCGTAGCTAACGGGGCAGATACGCAGTATTTT
TRBV6-1,TRBJ1-1,many,-,CASSDLDTEAFF,TGTGCCAGCAGTGATTTGGATACTGAAGCTTTCTTT
TRBV5-4,TRBJ2-5,-,-,CASSLVLGNQETQYF,TGTGCCAGCAGCTTGGTGTTGGGAAACCAAGAGACCCAGTACTTC
TRBV10-3,TRBJ1-6,many,-,CAISEVSPENSPLHF,TGTGCCATCAGTGAAGTCAGTCCAGAGAATTCACCCCTCCACTTT
TRBV7-7,TRBJ2-5,-,TRBD2,CASSFRLAGWETQYF,TGTGCCAGCAGTTTTAGGCTAGCGGGCTGGGAGACCCAGTACTTC
TRBV4-1,TRBJ1-1,-,-,CASSQEGTWPLDTEAFF,TGCGCCAGCAGCCAAGAAGGGACATGGCCTTTGGACACTGAAGCTTTCTTT
TRBV12-3/TRBV12-4,TRBJ1-1,-,-,CASSLAHMNTEAFF,TGTGCCAGCAGTTTAGCCCACATGAACACTGAAGCTTTCTTT
TRBV7-8,TRBJ2-1,many,-,CASSLGAFEQFF,TGTGCCAGCAGCTTGGGGGCCTTTGAGCAGTTCTTC
TRBV4-1,TRBJ2-3,-,-,CASSQEGGLSPTDTQYF,TGCGCCAGCAGCCAAGAAGGGGGTCTCTCTCCCACAGATACGCAGTATTTT
TRBV7-9,TRBJ1-1,-,-,CASSLPRSGDTEAFF,TGTGCCAGCAGCTTGCCCCGGTCGGGCGACACTGAAGCTTTCTTT
TRBV6-2/TRBV6-3,TRBJ2-6,few,-,CASHSPQSYSGANVLTF,TGTGCCAGCCATAGCCCACAGTCCTACTCTGGGGCCAACGTCCTGACTTTC
TRBV10-3,TRBJ2-7,-,-,CAISEPTGSYEQYF,TGTGCCATCAGTGAACCGACAGGATCCTACGAGCAGTACTTC
TRBV11-2,TRBJ2-3,few,-,CASSLVQGTDTQYF,TGTGCCAGCAGCTTAGTACAGGGCACAGATACGCAGTATTTT
TRBV11-2,TRBJ1-1,once,-,CASSLTTDTEAFF,TGTGCCAGCAGCTTAACGACAGATACTGAAGCTTTCTTT
TRBV4-3,TRBJ2-1,-,-,CASSQEPGYYNEQFF,TGCGCCAGCAGCCAAGAGCCGGGATACTACAATGAGCAGTTCTTC
TRBV6-5,TRBJ2-5,-,TRBD1,CASSTGTGRGETQYF,TGTGCCAGCAGTACCGGGACAGGGAGAGGAGAGACCCAGTACTTC
TRBV4-3,TRBJ2-2,many,-,CASSPLPGPGRGELFF,TGCGCCAGCAGCCCCCTCCCCGGGCCTGGGCGCGGGGAGCTGTTTTTT
TRBV7-2,TRBJ2-1,few,TRBD2,CASSLYIAGAPNNEQFF,TGTGCCAGCAGCTTGTACATAGCGGGGGCCCCGAACAATGAGCAGTTCTTC
TRBV6-8,TRBJ1-5,-,TRBD1,CASRPITGGNQPQHF,TGTGCCAGCAGGCCAATAACAGGGGGCAATCAGCCCCAGCATTTT
TRBV2,TRBJ2-7,-,-,CASSQAIGTYYEQYF,TGTGCCAGCAGCCAGGCGATCGGGACTTACTACGAGCAGTACTTC
TRBV12-3/TRBV12-4,TRBJ2-4,few,-,CASSLGGGLLAKNIQYF,TGTGCCAGCAGTTTAGGCGGGGGCCTTCTAGCCAAAAACATTCAGTACTTC
TRBV9,TRBJ2-7,-,TRBD2,CASSGGEREKYF,TGTGCCAGCAGTGGTGGGGAGCGGGAGAAGTACTTC
TRBV9,TRBJ2-7,-,TRBD2,CASSPIAGASYEQYF,TGTGCCAGCAGCCCAATAGCGGGGGCCTCCTACGAGCAGTACTTC
TRBV5-6,TRBJ2-3,few,TRBD2,CASSLKVAGPDTQYF,TGTGCCAGCAGCTTGAAGGTAGCGGGGCCAGATACGCAGTATTTT
TRBV3-1,TRBJ2-5,-,TRBD2,CASSQAGTREKETQYF,TGTGCCAGCAGCCAGGCCGGGACTAGGGAAAAAGAGACCCAGTACTTC
TRBV6-5,TRBJ2-7,-,-,CASSYETGYEQYF,TGTGCCAGCAGTTACGAGACGGGCTACGAGCAGTACTTC
TRBV27,TRBJ2-1,once,-,CASSSGGVNEQFF,TGTGCCAGCAGTTCCGGGGGCGTGAATGAGCAGTTCTTC
TRBV12-5,TRBJ2-1,-,-,CASGLGAGTLDEQFF,TGTGCTAGTGGTTTGGGCGCCGGGACTTTGGATGAGCAGTTCTTC
TRBV11-2,TRBJ2-7,-,TRBD2,CASSLDGRVSYEQYF,TGTGCCAGCAGCTTAGACGGGAGGGTATCCTACGAGCAGTACTTC
TRBV18,TRBJ2-1,few,-,CASSPQRAGGYEQFF,TGTGCCAGCTCACCACAGAGGGCTGGGGGATATGAGCAGTTCTTC
TRBV12-3/TRBV12-4,TRBJ2-5,few,-,CASSSGQSQYF,TGTGCCAGCAGTTCCGGGCAGTCCCAGTACTTC
TRBV6-6,TRBJ2-1,-,-,CASSYRDEQFF,TGTGCCAGCAGTTACCGGGATGAGCAGTTCTTC
TRBV20-1,TRBJ2-3,-,-,CSAAPRGQSTDTQYF,TGCAGTGCTGCCCCGAGAGGACAAAGCACAGATACGCAGTATTTT
TRBV4-1,TRBJ2-4,-,TRBD2,CASSQEIAGGDIQYF,TGCGCCAGCAGCCAAGAAATAGCGGGGGGGGACATTCAGTACTTC
TRBV4-2,TRBJ1-1,-,TRBD1,CASSQHTATGKNTEAFF,TGTGCCAGCAGCCAACACACCGCGACAGGGAAGAACACTGAAGCTTTCTTT
TRBV27,TRBJ2-7,few,-,CASSYLGNSYEQYF,TGTGCCAGCAGCTATTTGGGGAACTCCTACGAGCAGTACTTC
TRBV6-2/TRBV6-3,TRBJ2-6,few,-,CASSSPWGANVLTF,TGTGCCAGCAGCTCTCCTTGGGGGGCCAACGTCCTGACTTTC
TRBV6-8,TRBJ2-7,-,TRBD1,CASSPTGVEQYF,TGTGCCAGCAGTCCAACAGGGGTCGAGCAGTACTTC
TRBV6-5,TRBJ1-1,few,-,CASSYEVTNGLTEAFF,TGTGCCAGCAGTTACGAGGTTACCAATGGTCTCACTGAAGCTTTCTTT